The clone carrying this T cell receptor (beta chain) was picked up a small number of times. A universal primer site arose from template switching, and cDNA bore unique molecular identifiers. TCRdb passed the 5' RACE reads through MiXCR, listing each CDR3 protein once. The data hold over 600,000 distinct CDR3 sequences, with 21% observed a single time. This record belongs to a study of identical twins. CDR1 and CDR2 from the germline V gene are SEHNR and FQNEAQ (reference sequence). The CDR3 is 12 residues long. V was clipped by 8 bases and J by 8 bases, with 15 bases between them. This sample also belongs to another study, concerning T cells expressing NK-cell markers. From that report: With an anti-gamma-delta TCR antibody, sorting in several experiments was kept to alpha-beta TCR T cells. Similarly, these clonotypes led the CD3+CD56-NKG2C+ fraction as well in a handful of donors.

The chain has TRBV7-9 and TRBJ1-2; possibly TRBD1 for D (6 bases). The clonotype comes from a young woman in good health. The sample was PBMCs. The DNA for the CDR3 is TGTGCCAGCGTCGGGGGCGCGGACGGCTACACCTTC. It specifies CASVGGADGYTF.